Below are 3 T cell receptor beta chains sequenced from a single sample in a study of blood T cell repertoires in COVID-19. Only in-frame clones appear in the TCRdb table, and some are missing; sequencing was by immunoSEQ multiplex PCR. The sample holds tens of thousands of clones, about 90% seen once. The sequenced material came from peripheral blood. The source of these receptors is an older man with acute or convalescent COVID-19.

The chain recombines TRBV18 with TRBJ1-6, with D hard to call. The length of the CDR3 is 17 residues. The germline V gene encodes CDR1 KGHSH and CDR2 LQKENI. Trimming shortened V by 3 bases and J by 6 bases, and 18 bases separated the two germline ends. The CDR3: CASSPVGPERLNSPLHF. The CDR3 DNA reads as TGTGCCAGCTCACCTGTAGGCCCTGAAAGACTTAATTCACCCCTCCACTTT.

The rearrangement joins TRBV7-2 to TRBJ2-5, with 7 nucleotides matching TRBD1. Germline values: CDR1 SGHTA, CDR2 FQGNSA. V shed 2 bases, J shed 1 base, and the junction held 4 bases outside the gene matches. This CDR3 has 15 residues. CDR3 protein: CASSLMQGVQETQYF. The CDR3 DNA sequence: TGTGCCAGCAGCTTAATGCAGGGGGTCCAAGAGACCCAGTACTTC.

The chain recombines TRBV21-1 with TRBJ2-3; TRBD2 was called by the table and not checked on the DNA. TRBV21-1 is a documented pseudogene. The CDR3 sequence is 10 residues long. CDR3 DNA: TGTGCCAGCAGCTCCTTTTCCGGGAGTTTT. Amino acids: CASSSFSGSF.